This T cell receptor beta chain was identified during a study of T cell responses to AZD1222 COVID-19 vaccine. Sequenced by immunoSEQ multiplex PCR; TCRdb stores in-frame clones only, minus some. The repertoire holds some 180,000 clones, with roughly 91% as singletons. The origin of this receptor is an adult who received the AZD1222 COVID-19 vaccine. The sample was peripheral blood, taken 28 days after the second AZD1222 dose.

The CDR3 loop is CASSGRGEQFF. In nucleotides, the CDR3 is TGCGCCAGCAGCGGGAGAGGTGAGCAGTTCTTC. The V and J genes are TRBV5-1 and TRBJ2-1; perhaps TRBD2 as D (5 bases). Trimming took 4 bases from V and 9 from J, leaving 8 bases between them. The CDR3 has 11 amino acids. CDR1 is SGHRS and CDR2 is YFSETQ in the germline V gene.